Listed here are 26 T cell receptor beta chains from one sample, sequenced in a study of T cells in tumors after PD-1 blockade. This table comes from immunoSEQ multiplex PCR, and its TCRdb copy is limited to in-frame clones, with some not included. Here the sample spans 10,000 to 15,000 clones, around 63% being singletons. This specimen was tumor tissue, taken before anti-PD-1 treatment. These receptors were taken from a human donor with cutaneous squamous cell carcinoma.

This clone has a single count. The chain employs TRBV7-6 and TRBJ1-5, with TRBD1 matching 7 bases. In germline, CDR1 is SGHVS, CDR2 FNYEAQ. The CDR3 covers 14 residues. V lost 1 base to trimming and J lost 6 bases; unmatched junction nucleotides: 3. In DNA, the CDR3 is TGTGCCAGCAGCTTAGAAGGGGGCGGTCAGCCCCAGCATTTT. Its protein product is CASSLEGGGQPQHF.

The rearrangement joins TRBV28 to TRBJ2-7, with 14 bases matching TRBD2. Germline CDR1 MDHEN, CDR2 SYDVKM. The CDR3 runs 16 residues. J gave up 2 bases and V 4 bases, and 4 bases lay outside the gene matches. CDR3 sequence (DNA): TGTGCCAGCAGTTACCCGACTAGCGGGAGGGCCTACGAGCAGTACTTC. It translates to CASSYPTSGRAYEQYF.

The chain carries TRBV7-9 and TRBJ2-3; 7 bases agree with TRBD2. Germline CDR1 and CDR2: SEHNR and FQNEAQ (reference sequence). This CDR3 region has 16 residues. V shed 3 bases and J 0 bases; nucleotides not matched to a gene: 6. CDR3 nucleotide sequence: TGTGCCAGCAGCTTCAGGCCGCGGGGGAGCACAGATACGCAGTATTTT. It is translated as CASSFRPRGSTDTQYF. The full variable domain, completed using reference TRBV7-9 and TRBJ2-3, is DTGVSQNPRHKITKRGQNVTFRCDPISEHNRLYWYRQTLGQGPEFLTYFQNEAQLEKSRLLSDRFSAERPKGSFSTLEIQRTEQGDSAMYLCASSFRPRGSTDTQYFGPGTRLTVL.

This clone has only one observation. The chain couples TRBV28 to TRBJ1-2; D might be TRBD1 (5 bases). This CDR3 spans 13 amino acids. V was trimmed by 6 bases and J by 2 bases, leaving 10 bases between them. CDR1 and CDR2 from the germline V gene are MDHEN and SYDVKM. The CDR3, as DNA: TGTGCCAGCAGCGTTGGACACAACTATGGCTACACCTTC. Its translation is CASSVGHNYGYTF.

This clone was seen only once. The chain links TRBV19 to TRBJ1-5; no definite D call. The CDR3 extends over 13 amino acids. The germline V gene has CDR1 LNHDA and CDR2 SQIVND (reference sequence). V lost 9 bases and J 1 base, leaving 10 bases between the germline ends. The CDR3 nucleotides are TGTGCCAGCGCACAGAGCAGCAATCAGCCCCAGCATTTT. Translating it yields CASAQSSNQPQHF.

In DNA form, the CDR3 reads TGTGCCAGTAGTTCGGGACAGGGGAGAGAAAAACTGTTTTTT. Its translation: CASSSGQGREKLFF. This chain uses TRBV19 with TRBJ1-4; 10 nucleotides align to TRBD1. Germline CDR1 LNHDA, CDR2 SQIVND (reference sequence). Trimming took 5 bases from V and 8 from J; bases not matched to a gene: 5. The CDR3 extends over 14 amino acids.

The chain carries TRBV11-3 and TRBJ1-6; D is ambiguous. V was shortened by 2 bases and J by 5 bases, with 10 bases between the two germline ends. This CDR3 contains 15 residues. Germline V lookup: CDR1 SGHNT, CDR2 YENEEA. This CDR3 reads CASSLYRTDNSPLHF. Here the CDR3 DNA reads TGTGCCAGCAGCTTATACAGAACCGATAATTCACCCCTCCACTTT.

The chain combines TRBV5-4 with TRBJ1-4; no reliable D call. V was trimmed by 0 bases and J by 5 bases, leaving 11 bases between them. The CDR3 totals 15 residues. CDR1 and CDR2 from the germline V gene are SGHNT and YYREEE (reference sequence). The CDR3 coding sequence is TGTGCCAGCAGCTTGGCGTCGGACCGGAATGAAAAACTGTTTTTT. This sequence encodes CASSLASDRNEKLFF.

This chain joins TRBV28 and TRBJ2-3; 13 nucleotides agree with TRBD2. V lost 3 bases and J lost 3; bases outside the gene matches: 3. The germline CDR1 and CDR2 sequences are MDHEN and SYDVKM. The CDR3 covers 16 residues. The CDR3 nucleotides read TGTGCCAGCAGTTTTACTAGCGGGAGGGTGACAGATACGCAGTATTTT. The encoded protein is CASSFTSGRVTDTQYF.

The genes are TRBV7-6 and TRBJ2-3, with D possibly TRBD1 on 5 matching bases. The CDR3 runs 14 residues. The germline V gene has CDR1 SGHVS and CDR2 FNYEAQ. V was trimmed by 1 base and J by 3 bases, leaving 8 bases between them. The CDR3 here is CASSLGAGTDTQYF. In DNA, the CDR3 is TGTGCCAGCAGCTTAGGGGCAGGGACAGATACGCAGTATTTT.

As for this clone: The junction departs from germline at one end; a sequencing error may be responsible. The chain joins TRBV7-7 to TRBJ2-7; 12 bases line up with TRBD2. This CDR3 spans 16 amino acids. Germline V gives CDR1 SSHAT, CDR2 FNYEAQ (reference sequence). The CDR3 DNA reads TGTGCTAGCAGCTTAGGCAGACTAGCGGGAGAAAACGAGCAGTACTTC. Translating it yields CASSLGRLAGENEQYF.

The rearrangement joins TRBV6-5 to TRBJ2-6, with D maybe TRBD1 (6 bases). The germline V gene has CDR1 MNHEY and CDR2 SVGAGI. CDR3 length equals 16 residues. V lost 2 bases, J lost 13 bases, and 21 bases lay in between. For the CDR3, the DNA is TGTGCCAGCAGTTACGCGGGTAACCGGGACAAGGGGGTCCTGACTTTC. It translates to CASSYAGNRDKGVLTF.

Relative to its sample, this clone is medium-sized. V is TRBV13 and J is TRBJ1-2; no clear D gene. The V gene's germline CDR1 is PRHDT and CDR2 FYEKMQ (reference sequence). Trimming took off 0 bases at V and 3 bases at J, with 5 bases between the two ends. CDR3 length: 13 amino acids. DNA of the CDR3: TGTGCCAGCAGCTTAGGCGGGCACTATGGCTACACCTTC. Translation: CASSLGGHYGYTF.

As to this clone: Given a much more abundant clone one base away, this may be a read error. The chain couples TRBV9 to TRBJ2-2; D could derive from TRBD1 or TRBD2 (6 bases each). The length of the CDR3 is 14 residues. V lost 3 bases to trimming and J lost 7 bases, with 13 bases between them. Germline V gene sequence: CDR1 SGDLS, CDR2 YYNGEE. The DNA for the CDR3 is TGTGCCAGCAGCGGGGGGGCGGGCGGCGGGGAGCTGTTTTTT. Translated, it gives CASSGGAGGGELFF.

This clone is deemed medium-sized. The rearrangement links TRBV27 to TRBJ2-3, with 7 bases lining up with TRBD1. Germline-derived CDR1 and CDR2 are MNHEY and SMNVEV (reference sequence). Trimming removed 2 bases from V and 1 base from J; junction bases left unmatched: 3. CDR3 length: 15 residues. The CDR3 DNA is TGTGCCAGCAGTTTAAGCACAGGGGGCACAGATACGCAGTATTTT. It codes for CASSLSTGGTDTQYF.

The rearrangement links TRBV7-5 to TRBJ1-1. TRBV7-5 is flagged as a pseudogene. The CDR3 has 13 amino acids. Here the CDR3 DNA reads TGTGTCAGAAGCTTAAGGGAAACGGGTGAAGCTTTCTTT. Translation gives CVRSLRETGEAFF.

The chain has TRBV7-8 and TRBJ1-2, with D tentatively TRBD1 (5 bases). The CDR3 is 12 residues long. CDR1 and CDR2 (germline): SGHVS, FQNEAQ. With 5 bases removed from V and 5 bases from J, the gap between germline ends came to 9 bases. DNA for the CDR3: TGTGCCAGCAGCGCCGACAGTTATGGCTACACCTTC. It specifies CASSADSYGYTF.

By sample fraction, this clone is large (0.1 to 1%). Different DNA sequences within this sample yield the same CDR3. The gene calls are TRBV6-2 or TRBV6-3 and TRBJ2-5; D is perhaps TRBD1 (6 bases). In germline, CDR1 is MNHEY, CDR2 SVGEGT. V was pared by 2 bases and J by 4 bases, with 20 bases between. This CDR3 has 17 residues. CDR3 nucleotide sequence: TGTGCCAGCAGTTACGCACCACAGGGTAGGATAGTAGAGACCCAGTACTTC. Encoded protein: CASSYAPQGRIVETQYF.

The chain has TRBV30 and TRBJ1-5; D call uncertain. Germline V lookup: CDR1 GTSNPN, CDR2 SVGIG (reference sequence). There are 13 residues in the CDR3. The V gene lost 2 bases and the J gene lost 7 bases, with 12 bases spanning the gap. DNA for the CDR3: TGTGCCTGGAGTTATGGGCCCAACCAGCCCCAGCATTTT. Translated, it gives CAWSYGPNQPQHF. The full variable domain, its missing parts supplied by reference TRBV30 and TRBJ1-5, is SQTIHQWPATLVQPVGSPLSLECTVEGTSNPNLYWYRQAAGRGLQLLFYSVGIGQISSEVPQNLSASRPQDRQFILSSKKLLLSDSGFYLCAWSYGPNQPQHFGDGTRLSIL.

V is TRBV5-6 and J is TRBJ2-7; D possibly corresponds to TRBD2 (6 bases). Per germline, CDR1 SGHDT and CDR2 YYEEEE. V was shortened by 5 bases and J by 2 bases, with 11 bases between the two germline ends. The CDR3 contains 13 residues. In DNA form, the CDR3 reads TGTGCCAGCAGTGCGGGACGAACCTACGAGCAGTACTTC. Translation: CASSAGRTYEQYF.

The V and J genes are TRBV27 and TRBJ2-1; D not resolved. Per germline, CDR1 MNHEY and CDR2 SMNVEV (reference sequence). Trimming pared 5 bases from V and 9 bases from J, leaving 8 bases between. The CDR3 has 11 amino acids. The CDR3 loop reads CASSTHLEQFF. Written as DNA, the CDR3 is TGTGCCAGCAGTACTCATCTTGAGCAGTTCTTC.

The genes are TRBV24-1 and TRBJ2-1, with TRBD2 matching 11 bases. With 3 bases clipped from V and 8 bases from J, the junction kept 8 bases outside the gene matches. The CDR3 is 16 residues long. Germline loops: CDR1 KGHDR, CDR2 SFDVKD. The CDR3 DNA reads as TGTGCCACCAGTGATCTCGGACTAGCGGGTTTCGATGAGCAGTTCTTC. It translates to CATSDLGLAGFDEQFF.

This sequence joins TRBV4-2 and TRBJ2-3; 10 bases map to TRBD2. Germline assignment: CDR1 LGHNA and CDR2 YNFKEQ. This CDR3 spans 16 amino acids. With 0 bases clipped from V and 5 bases from J, the junction kept 5 bases outside the gene matches. CDR3 in amino acids: CASSQEAGGFGDTQYF. The CDR3 bases are TGTGCCAGCAGCCAAGAAGCGGGGGGGTTCGGAGATACGCAGTATTTT.

CDR3 region: CASSPSDLVTGYTF. The DNA of the CDR3 is TGTGCCAGCTCACCCAGCGACCTCGTTACTGGCTACACCTTC. The J gene is TRBJ1-2, the V gene TRBV18; no definite D call. The V end was cut by 3 bases, the J end by 7 bases, with 15 bases between. This CDR3 has 14 amino acids. Per germline, CDR1 KGHSH and CDR2 LQKENI.

This clone was detected only a few times. The chain is built from TRBV3-1 (or the pseudogene TRBV3-2) and TRBJ2-2; TRBD2 matches 11 bases. The CDR3 totals 15 residues. The ends lost 5 bases at V and 3 bases at J; junction bases unmatched: 2. Germline V lookup: CDR1 LGHDT, CDR2 YNNKEL (reference sequence). The CDR3 DNA sequence: TGTGCCAGCAGCACGGGACTAGCGGACACCGGGGAGCTGTTTTTT. This encodes CASSTGLADTGELFF.

This chain connects TRBV14 to TRBJ1-6, with D unclear. CDR3 size: 12 residues. Trimming took 1 base from V and 10 from J, leaving 5 bases between them. Germline V gene data show CDR1 as SGHDN and CDR2 as FVKESK. The DNA for the CDR3 is TGTGCCAGCAGCCAAGTCCGCTCACCCCTCCACTTT. It translates to CASSQVRSPLHF.